What follows is one T cell receptor beta chain and its context. The antigen is unknown. This sample was included in a study of radiation and T cells in renal cell carcinoma. Study-level information: Nephrectomy followed 15 Gy stereotactic body radiation by 4 weeks.

Study-wide results and caveats: From baseline, blood top tumor clonotypes peaked at 2 weeks post-radiation. Without pretreatment biopsies, baseline tumor clonotype presence was undetermined.

Only in-frame clones appear in the TCRdb table, and some are missing; sequencing was by immunoSEQ multiplex PCR. The table includes 120,000 or so clones, roughly four fifths detected once. Per germline, CDR1 SEHNR and CDR2 FQNEAQ (reference sequence). Deletions cut 5 bases from V and 2 bases from J, with 21 bases between. CDR3 length: 17 residues. Time point in this sample: blood 2 weeks post-SBRT. Treatment given: 15 Gy SBRT to primary tumor, nephrectomy 4 weeks later. Radiation-treated patients gave blood at baseline, week 2 and week 4. The chain employs TRBV7-9 and TRBJ2-5; possibly TRBD1 or TRBD2 for D (5 bases each). Sequencing used blood, obtained from a patient whose treatment included radiotherapy and nephrectomy. This TCR was sampled from a woman aged 60-70 years with renal cell carcinoma. CDR3 bases: TGTGCCAGCAGCGGAGGACCCCGGGACGCTGCGCAAGAGACCCAGTACTTC. The encoded protein is CASSGGPRDAAQETQYF. Drawing the rest from reference TRBV7-9 and TRBJ2-5, the complete variable domain is DTGVSQNPRHKITKRGQNVTFRCDPISEHNRLYWYRQTLGQGPEFLTYFQNEAQLEKSRLLSDRFSAERPKGSFSTLEIQRTEQGDSAMYLCASSGGPRDAAQETQYFGPGTRLLVL.